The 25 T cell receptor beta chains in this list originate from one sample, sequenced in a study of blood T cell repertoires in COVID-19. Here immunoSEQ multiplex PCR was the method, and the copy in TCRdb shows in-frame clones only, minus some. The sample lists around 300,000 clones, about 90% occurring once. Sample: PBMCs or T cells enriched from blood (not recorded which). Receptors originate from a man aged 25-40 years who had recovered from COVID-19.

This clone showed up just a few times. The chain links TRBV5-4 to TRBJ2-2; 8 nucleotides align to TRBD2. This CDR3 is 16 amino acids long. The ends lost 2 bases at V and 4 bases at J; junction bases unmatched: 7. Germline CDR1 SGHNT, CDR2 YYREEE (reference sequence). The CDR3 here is CASSFSGGAVTGELFF. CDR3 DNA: TGTGCCAGCAGCTTCTCCGGGGGGGCCGTCACCGGGGAGCTGTTTTTT. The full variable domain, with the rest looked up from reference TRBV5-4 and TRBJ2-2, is ETGVTQSPTHLIKTRGQQVTLRCSSQSGHNTVSWYQQALGQGPQFIFQYYREEENGRGNFPPRFSGLQFPNYSSELNVNALELDDSALYLCASSFSGGAVTGELFFGEGSRLTVL.

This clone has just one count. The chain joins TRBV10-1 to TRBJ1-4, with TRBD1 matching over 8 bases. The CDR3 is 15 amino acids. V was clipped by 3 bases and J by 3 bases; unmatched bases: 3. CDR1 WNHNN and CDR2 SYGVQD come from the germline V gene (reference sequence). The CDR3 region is CASSEGQGSNEKLFF. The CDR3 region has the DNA TGCGCCAGCAGTGAAGGACAGGGATCTAATGAAAAACTGTTTTTT.

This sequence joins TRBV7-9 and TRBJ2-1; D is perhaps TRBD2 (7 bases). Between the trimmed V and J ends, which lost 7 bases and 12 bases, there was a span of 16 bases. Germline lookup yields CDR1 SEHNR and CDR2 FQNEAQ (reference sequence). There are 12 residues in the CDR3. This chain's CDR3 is CASTREGGRQFF. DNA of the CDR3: TGTGCCAGCACCCGAGAGGGGGGGAGGCAGTTCTTC.

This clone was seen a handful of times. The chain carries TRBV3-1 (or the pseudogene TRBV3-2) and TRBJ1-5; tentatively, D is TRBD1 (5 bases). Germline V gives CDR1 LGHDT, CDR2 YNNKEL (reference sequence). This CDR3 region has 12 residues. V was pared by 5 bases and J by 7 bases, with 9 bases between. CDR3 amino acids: CASSEGAQPQHF. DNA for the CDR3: TGTGCCAGCAGCGAAGGGGCCCAGCCCCAGCATTTT.

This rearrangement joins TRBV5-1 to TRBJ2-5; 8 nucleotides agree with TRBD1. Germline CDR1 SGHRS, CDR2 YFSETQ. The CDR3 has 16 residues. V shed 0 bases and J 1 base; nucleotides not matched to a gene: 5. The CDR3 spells CASSLGPGGVQETQYF. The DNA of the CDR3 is TGCGCCAGCAGCTTGGGGCCAGGGGGCGTCCAAGAGACCCAGTACTTC. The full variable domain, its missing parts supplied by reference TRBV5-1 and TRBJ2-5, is KAGVTQTPRYLIKTRGQQVTLSCSPISGHRSVSWYQQTPGQGLQFLFEYFSETQRNKGNFPGRFSGRQFSNSRSEMNVSTLELGDSALYLCASSLGPGGVQETQYFGPGTRLLVL.

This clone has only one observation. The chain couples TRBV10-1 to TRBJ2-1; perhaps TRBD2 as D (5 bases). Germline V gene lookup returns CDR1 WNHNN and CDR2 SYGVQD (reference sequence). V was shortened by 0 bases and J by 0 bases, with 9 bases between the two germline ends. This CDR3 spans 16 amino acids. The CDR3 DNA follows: TGCGCCAGCAGTGAGTCGAAGCGGAGCTCCTACAATGAGCAGTTCTTC. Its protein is CASSESKRSSYNEQFF.

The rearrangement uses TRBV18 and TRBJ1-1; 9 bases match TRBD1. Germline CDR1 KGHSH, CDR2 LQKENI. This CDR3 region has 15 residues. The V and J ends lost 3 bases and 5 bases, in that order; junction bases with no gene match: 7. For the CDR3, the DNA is TGTGCCAGCTCACCGGACAGGGGATACACGACTGAAGCTTTCTTT. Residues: CASSPDRGYTTEAFF.

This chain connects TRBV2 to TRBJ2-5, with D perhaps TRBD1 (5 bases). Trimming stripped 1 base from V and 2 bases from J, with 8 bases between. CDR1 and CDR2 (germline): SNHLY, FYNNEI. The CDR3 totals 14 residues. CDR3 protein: CASSEGAGQETQYF. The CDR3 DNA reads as TGTGCCAGCAGTGAAGGGGCAGGGCAAGAGACCCAGTACTTC. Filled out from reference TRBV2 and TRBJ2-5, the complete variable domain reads EPEVTQTPSHQVTQMGQEVILRCVPISNHLYFYWYRQILGQKVEFLVSFYNNEISEKSEIFDDQFSVERPDGSNFTLKIRSTKLEDSAMYFCASSEGAGQETQYFGPGTRLLVL.

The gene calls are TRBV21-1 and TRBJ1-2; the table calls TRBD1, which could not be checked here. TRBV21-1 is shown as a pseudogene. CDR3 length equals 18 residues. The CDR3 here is CASSKDISTGGRGLGYTF. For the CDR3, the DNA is TGTGCCAGCAGCAAAGATATCAGCACAGGGGGCCGAGGTCTTGGCTACACCTTC.

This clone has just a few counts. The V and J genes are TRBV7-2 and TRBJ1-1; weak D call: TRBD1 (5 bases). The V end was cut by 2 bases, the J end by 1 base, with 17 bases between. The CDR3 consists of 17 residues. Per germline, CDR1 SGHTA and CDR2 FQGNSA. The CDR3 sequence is CASSLSSGRLWNTEAFF. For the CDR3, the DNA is TGTGCCAGCAGCTTATCATCAGGGCGTTTATGGAACACTGAAGCTTTCTTT. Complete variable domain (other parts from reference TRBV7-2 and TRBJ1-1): GAGVSQSPSNKVTEKGKDVELRCDPISGHTALYWYRQSLGQGLEFLIYFQGNSAPDKSGLPSDRFSAERTGGSVSTLTIQRTQQEDSAVYLCASSLSSGRLWNTEAFFGQGTRLTVV.

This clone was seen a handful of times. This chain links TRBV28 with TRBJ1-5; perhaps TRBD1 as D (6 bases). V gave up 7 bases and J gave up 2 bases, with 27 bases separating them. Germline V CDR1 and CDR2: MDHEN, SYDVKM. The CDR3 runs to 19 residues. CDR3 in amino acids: CASIWGGGHLPGGNQPQHF. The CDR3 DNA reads TGTGCCAGCATATGGGGCGGGGGACACCTACCCGGCGGCAATCAGCCCCAGCATTTT.

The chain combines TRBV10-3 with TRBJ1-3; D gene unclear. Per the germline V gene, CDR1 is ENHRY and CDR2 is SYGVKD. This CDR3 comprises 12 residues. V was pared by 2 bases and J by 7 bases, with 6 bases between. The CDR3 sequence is CAISEGSNTIYF. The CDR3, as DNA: TGTGCCATCAGTGAGGGCTCTAACACCATATATTTT.

The CDR3 spells CASSYCTTGSNQPQHF. CDR3 DNA: TGTGCCAGCAGCTACTGCACGACAGGGAGCAATCAGCCCCAGCATTTT. This chain links TRBV5-8 with TRBJ1-5, with 7 nucleotides matching TRBD1. Germline lookup yields CDR1 SGHTS and CDR2 YDEGEE. This CDR3 comprises 16 residues. The trim removed 3 bases at V and 1 base at J, leaving 7 bases unmatched.

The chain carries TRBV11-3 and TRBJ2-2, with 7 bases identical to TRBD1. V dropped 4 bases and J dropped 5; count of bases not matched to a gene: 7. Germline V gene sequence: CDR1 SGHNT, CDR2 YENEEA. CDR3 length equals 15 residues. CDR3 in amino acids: CASSSGTADTGELFF. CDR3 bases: TGTGCCAGCAGCTCCGGGACAGCCGATACCGGGGAGCTGTTTTTT.

CDR3: CASSVRESTDTQYF. The CDR3 nucleotides read TGTGCCAGCAGCGTTCGGGAGAGCACAGATACGCAGTATTTT. The gene calls are TRBV9 and TRBJ2-3; TRBD2 might be the D (6 bases). CDR1 is SGDLS, CDR2 YYNGEE, per germline. The CDR3 totals 14 residues. The V gene lost 2 bases and the J gene lost 0 bases, with 7 bases spanning the gap.

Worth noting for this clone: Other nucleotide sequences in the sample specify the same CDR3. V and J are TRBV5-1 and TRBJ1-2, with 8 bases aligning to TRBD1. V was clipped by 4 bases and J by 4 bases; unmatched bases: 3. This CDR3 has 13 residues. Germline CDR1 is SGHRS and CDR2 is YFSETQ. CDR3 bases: TGCGCCAGCAGCACAGGGACAGGCTATGGCTACACCTTC. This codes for CASSTGTGYGYTF.

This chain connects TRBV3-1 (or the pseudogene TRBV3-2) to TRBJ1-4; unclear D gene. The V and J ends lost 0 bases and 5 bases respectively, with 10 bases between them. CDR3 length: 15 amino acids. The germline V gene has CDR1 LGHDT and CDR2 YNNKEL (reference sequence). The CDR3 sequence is CASSQDAGSNEKLFF. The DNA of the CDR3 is TGTGCCAGCAGCCAAGACGCAGGTTCAAATGAAAAACTGTTTTTT.

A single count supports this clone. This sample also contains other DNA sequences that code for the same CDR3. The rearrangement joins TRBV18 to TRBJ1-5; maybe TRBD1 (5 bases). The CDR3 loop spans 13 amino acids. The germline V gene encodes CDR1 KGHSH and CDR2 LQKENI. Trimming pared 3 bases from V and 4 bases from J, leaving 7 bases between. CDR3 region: CASSPGGNQPQHF. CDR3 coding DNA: TGTGCCAGCTCACCTGGGGGGAATCAGCCCCAGCATTTT.

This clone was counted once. The CDR3 coding sequence is TGTGCCAGCAGACCGACAGGGACATACAATGAGCAGTTCTTC. Protein product: CASRPTGTYNEQFF. This chain joins TRBV6-4 and TRBJ2-1; 7 bases are a match to TRBD1. Per germline, CDR1 MRHNA and CDR2 SNTAGT. V trimming: 6 bases; J trimming: 4 bases; junction bases outside the gene matches: 6. The CDR3 covers 14 residues.

CDR3 sequence reads: CASSPTGVDSGMTQYF. The DNA for the CDR3 is TGTGCCAGCAGCCCGACAGGGGTGGACTCGGGAATGACCCAGTACTTC. V and J are TRBV3-1 (or the pseudogene TRBV3-2) and TRBJ2-5; 8 nucleotides agree with TRBD1. The CDR3 consists of 16 residues. V was clipped by 4 bases and J by 7 bases; unmatched bases: 14. From germline, CDR1 is LGHDT and CDR2 YNNKEL (reference sequence).

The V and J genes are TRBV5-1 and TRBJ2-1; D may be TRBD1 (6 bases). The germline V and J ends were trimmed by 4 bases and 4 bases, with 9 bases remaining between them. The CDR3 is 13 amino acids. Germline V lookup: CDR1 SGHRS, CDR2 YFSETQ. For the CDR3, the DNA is TGCGCCAGCAGCGTCGGGACATACAATGAGCAGTTCTTC. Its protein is CASSVGTYNEQFF.

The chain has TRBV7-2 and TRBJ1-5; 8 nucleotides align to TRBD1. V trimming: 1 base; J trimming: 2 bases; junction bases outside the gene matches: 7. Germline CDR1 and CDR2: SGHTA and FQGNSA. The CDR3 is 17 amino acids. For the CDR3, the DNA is TGTGCCAGCAGCTTAGGACGGACAGGGAAGGGCAATCAGCCCCAGCATTTT. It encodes CASSLGRTGKGNQPQHF.

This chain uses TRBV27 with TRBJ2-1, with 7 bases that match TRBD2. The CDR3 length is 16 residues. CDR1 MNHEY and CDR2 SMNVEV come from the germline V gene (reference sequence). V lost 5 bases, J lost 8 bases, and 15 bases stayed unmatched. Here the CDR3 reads CASSRKAWGGSDEQFF. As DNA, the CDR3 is TGTGCCAGCAGTCGTAAGGCTTGGGGGGGGAGCGATGAGCAGTTCTTC.

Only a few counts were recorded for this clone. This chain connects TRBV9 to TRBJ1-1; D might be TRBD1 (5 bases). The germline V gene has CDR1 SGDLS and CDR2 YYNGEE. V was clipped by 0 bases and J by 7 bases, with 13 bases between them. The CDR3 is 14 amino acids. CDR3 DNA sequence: TGTGCCAGCAGCGTAGCGGACATGCAGGGTGAAGCTTTCTTT. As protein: CASSVADMQGEAFF.

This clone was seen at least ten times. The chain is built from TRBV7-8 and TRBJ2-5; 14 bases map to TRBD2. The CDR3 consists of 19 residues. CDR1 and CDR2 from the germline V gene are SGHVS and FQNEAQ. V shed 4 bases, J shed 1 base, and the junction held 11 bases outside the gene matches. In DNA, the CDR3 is TGTGCCAGCAGCTCGGGATGGGGACTAGCGGGGGCGCTCCAAGAGACCCAGTACTTC. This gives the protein CASSSGWGLAGALQETQYF.